The sequence of this T cell receptor beta chain was determined in a study of blood T cell repertoires in COVID-19. Sequencing was performed with immunoSEQ multiplex PCR; in TCRdb, only in-frame clones are kept and a portion is missing. The sample gives about 300,000 clones, 80% to 90% of which show up once; roughly 2% is in the top ten. The CDR3 contains 13 residues. The junction had 2 bases not matched to a gene; V was cut back by 5 bases and J by 3 bases. Germline V gives CDR1 MNHEY, CDR2 SVGAGI. The sample consisted of PBMCs or T cells enriched from blood (not recorded which). This chain connects TRBV6-5 to TRBJ1-2, with TRBD1 matching over 8 bases. The clonotype comes from a man in his thirties or forties who had recovered from COVID-19. Here the CDR3 DNA reads TGTGCCAGCAGTCAGGGGGCTGACTATGGCTACACCTTC. Amino acids: CASSQGADYGYTF.